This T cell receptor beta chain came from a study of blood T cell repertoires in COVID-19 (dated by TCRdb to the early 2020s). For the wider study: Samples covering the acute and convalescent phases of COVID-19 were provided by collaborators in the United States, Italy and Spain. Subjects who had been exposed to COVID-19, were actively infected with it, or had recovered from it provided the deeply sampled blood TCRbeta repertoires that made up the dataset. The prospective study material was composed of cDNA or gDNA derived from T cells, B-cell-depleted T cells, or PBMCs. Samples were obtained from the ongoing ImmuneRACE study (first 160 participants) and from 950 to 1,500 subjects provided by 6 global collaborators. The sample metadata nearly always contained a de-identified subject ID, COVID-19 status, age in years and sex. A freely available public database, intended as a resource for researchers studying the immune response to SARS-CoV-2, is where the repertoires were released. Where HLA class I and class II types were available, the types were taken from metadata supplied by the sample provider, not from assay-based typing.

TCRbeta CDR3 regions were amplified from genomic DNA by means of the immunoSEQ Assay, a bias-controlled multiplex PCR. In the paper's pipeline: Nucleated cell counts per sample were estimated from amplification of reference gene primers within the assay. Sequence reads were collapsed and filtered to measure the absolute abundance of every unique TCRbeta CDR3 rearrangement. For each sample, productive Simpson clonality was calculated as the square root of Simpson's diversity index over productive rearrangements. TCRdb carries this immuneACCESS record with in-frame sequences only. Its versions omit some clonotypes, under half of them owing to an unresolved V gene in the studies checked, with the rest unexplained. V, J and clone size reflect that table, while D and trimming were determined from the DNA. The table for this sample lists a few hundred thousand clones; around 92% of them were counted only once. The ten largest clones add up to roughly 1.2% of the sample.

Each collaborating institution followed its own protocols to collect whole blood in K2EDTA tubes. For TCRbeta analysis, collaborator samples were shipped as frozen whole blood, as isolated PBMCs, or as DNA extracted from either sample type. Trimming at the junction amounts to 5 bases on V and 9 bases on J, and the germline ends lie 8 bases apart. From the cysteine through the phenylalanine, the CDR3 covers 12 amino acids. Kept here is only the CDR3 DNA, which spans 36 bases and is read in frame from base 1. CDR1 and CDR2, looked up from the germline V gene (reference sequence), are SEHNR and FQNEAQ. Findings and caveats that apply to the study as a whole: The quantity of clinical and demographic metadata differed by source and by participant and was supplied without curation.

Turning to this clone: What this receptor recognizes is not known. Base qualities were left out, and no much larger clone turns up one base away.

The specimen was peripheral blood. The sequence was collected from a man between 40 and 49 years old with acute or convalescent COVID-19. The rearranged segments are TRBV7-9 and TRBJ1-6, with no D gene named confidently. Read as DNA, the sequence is TGTGCCAGCAGCCTCGAGTCTTCACCCCTCCACTTT. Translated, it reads CASSLESSPLHF. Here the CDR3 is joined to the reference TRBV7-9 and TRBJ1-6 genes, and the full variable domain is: DTGVSQNPRHKITKRGQNVTFRCDPISEHNRLYWYRQTLGQGPEFLTYFQNEAQLEKSRLLSDRFSAERPKGSFSTLEIQRTEQGDSAMYLCASSLESSPLHFGNGTRLTVT.